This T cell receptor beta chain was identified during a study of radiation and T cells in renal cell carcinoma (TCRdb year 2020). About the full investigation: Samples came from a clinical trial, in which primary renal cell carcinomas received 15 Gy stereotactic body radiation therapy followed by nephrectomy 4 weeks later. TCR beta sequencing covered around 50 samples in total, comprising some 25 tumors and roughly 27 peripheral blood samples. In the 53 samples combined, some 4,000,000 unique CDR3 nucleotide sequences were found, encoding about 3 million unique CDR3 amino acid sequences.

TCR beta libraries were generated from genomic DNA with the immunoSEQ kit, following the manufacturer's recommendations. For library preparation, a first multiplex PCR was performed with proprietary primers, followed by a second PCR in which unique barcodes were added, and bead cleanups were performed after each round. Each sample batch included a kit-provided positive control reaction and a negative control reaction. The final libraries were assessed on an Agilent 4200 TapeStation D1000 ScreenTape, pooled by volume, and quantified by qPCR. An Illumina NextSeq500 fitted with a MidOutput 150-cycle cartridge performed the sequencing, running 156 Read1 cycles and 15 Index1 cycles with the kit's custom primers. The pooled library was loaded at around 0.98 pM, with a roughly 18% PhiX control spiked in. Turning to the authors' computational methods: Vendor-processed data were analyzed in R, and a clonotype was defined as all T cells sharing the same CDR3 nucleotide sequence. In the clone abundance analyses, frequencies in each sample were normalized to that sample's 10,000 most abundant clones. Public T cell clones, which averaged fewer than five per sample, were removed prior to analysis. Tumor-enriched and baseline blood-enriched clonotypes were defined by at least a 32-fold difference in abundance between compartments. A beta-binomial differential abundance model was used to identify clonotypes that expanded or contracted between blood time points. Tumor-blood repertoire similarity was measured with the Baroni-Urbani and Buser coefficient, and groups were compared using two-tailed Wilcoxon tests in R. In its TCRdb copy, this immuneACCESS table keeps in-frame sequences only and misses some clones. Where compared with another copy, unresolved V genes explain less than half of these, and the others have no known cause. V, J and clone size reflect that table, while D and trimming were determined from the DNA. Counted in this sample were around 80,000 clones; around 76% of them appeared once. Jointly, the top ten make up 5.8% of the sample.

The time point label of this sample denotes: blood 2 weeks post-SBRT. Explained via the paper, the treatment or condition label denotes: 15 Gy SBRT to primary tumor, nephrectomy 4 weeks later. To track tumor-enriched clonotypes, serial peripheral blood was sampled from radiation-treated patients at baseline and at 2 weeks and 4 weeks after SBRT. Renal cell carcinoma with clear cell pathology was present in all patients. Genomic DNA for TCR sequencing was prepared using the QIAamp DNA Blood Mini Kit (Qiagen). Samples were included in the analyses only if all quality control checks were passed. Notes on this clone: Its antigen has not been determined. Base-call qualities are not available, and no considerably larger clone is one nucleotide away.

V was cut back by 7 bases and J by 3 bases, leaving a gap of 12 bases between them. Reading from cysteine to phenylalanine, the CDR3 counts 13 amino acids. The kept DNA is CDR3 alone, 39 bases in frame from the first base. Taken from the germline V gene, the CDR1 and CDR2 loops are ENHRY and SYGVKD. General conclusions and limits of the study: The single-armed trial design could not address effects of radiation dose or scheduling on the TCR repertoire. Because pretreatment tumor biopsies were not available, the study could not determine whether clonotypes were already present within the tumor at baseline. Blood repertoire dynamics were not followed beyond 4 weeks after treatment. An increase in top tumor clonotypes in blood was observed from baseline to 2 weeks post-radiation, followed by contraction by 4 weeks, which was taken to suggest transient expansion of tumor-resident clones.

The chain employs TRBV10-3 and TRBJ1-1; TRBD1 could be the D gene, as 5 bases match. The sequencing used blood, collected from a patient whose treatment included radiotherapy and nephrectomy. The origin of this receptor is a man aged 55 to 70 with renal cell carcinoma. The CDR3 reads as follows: CAITQLGDTEAFF. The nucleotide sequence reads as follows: TGTGCCATCACACAACTGGGGGACACTGAAGCTTTCTTT.